A single sample gave rise to the 22 T cell receptor beta chains below, sequenced in a study of cytomegalovirus exposure and HLA in healthy donors. PCR used 60 Vbeta primers and 13 Jbeta primers. Produced via immunoSEQ multiplex PCR; TCRdb's table is partial and in-frame only. The repertoire holds 140,000 or so clones, with around 59% as singletons. Sequenced input: PBMCs. All receptors come from a male donor in good health and CMV-seronegative.

This clone was found a few times. The gene calls are TRBV30 and TRBJ2-2, with 8 bases aligning to TRBD1. Germline loops: CDR1 GTSNPN, CDR2 SVGIG (reference sequence). The CDR3 spans 15 residues. V lost 1 base, J lost 4 bases, and 5 bases stayed unmatched. The CDR3 loop reads CAWSAQGAPTGELFF. CDR3 in DNA: TGTGCCTGGAGTGCCCAGGGGGCGCCCACCGGGGAGCTGTTTTTT.

Here the CDR3 reads CASSLGQGPGSYNSPLHF. In DNA, the CDR3 is TGTGCCAGCAGCTTGGGACAGGGCCCGGGCTCCTATAATTCACCCCTCCACTTT. The rearrangement links TRBV11-2 to TRBJ1-6; the match to TRBD1 covers 9 bases. J lost 0 bases, V lost 3 bases, and 6 bases had no gene match. Germline V CDR1 and CDR2: SGHAT, FQNNGV. The CDR3 runs to 18 residues.

The chain employs TRBV15 and TRBJ1-5; a possible D gene is TRBD1 (5 bases). V was cut by 4 bases and J by 0 bases, with 10 bases left in between. The V gene's germline CDR1 is LNHNV and CDR2 YYDKDF (reference sequence). The CDR3 length is 15 residues. This CDR3 is CATSTTVNSNQPQHF. CDR3 bases: TGTGCCACCAGCACGACAGTGAATAGCAATCAGCCCCAGCATTTT.

This chain uses TRBV7-9 with TRBJ2-5; D possibly corresponds to TRBD2 (5 bases). Per the germline V gene, CDR1 is SEHNR and CDR2 is FQNEAQ (reference sequence). V dropped 6 bases and J dropped 5 bases, with 13 bases sitting between them. CDR3 size: 13 residues. The CDR3 is CASRLDPSETQYF. CDR3 DNA: TGTGCCAGCAGACTAGACCCCTCGGAGACCCAGTACTTC. The complete variable domain, with remaining parts taken from reference TRBV7-9 and TRBJ2-5, reads DTGVSQNPRHKITKRGQNVTFRCDPISEHNRLYWYRQTLGQGPEFLTYFQNEAQLEKSRLLSDRFSAERPKGSFSTLEIQRTEQGDSAMYLCASRLDPSETQYFGPGTRLLVL.

About this clone itself: One junction end does not reproduce the germline sequence, and a read error may be involved. The genes are TRBV30 and TRBJ2-2, with D possibly matching TRBD2 (5 bases). The CDR3 is made up of 12 amino acids. Germline V gene lookup returns CDR1 GTSNPN and CDR2 SVGIG (reference sequence). The CDR3 sequence: CAGSLGPGELFF. CDR3 sequence (DNA): TGTGCCGGGAGCTTGGGCCCCGGGGAGCTGTTTTTT.

The chain has TRBV7-9 and TRBJ2-3; TRBD2 is a possible D gene (6 bases). The V end was cut by 6 bases, the J end by 3 bases, with 16 bases between. Germline CDR1 is SEHNR and CDR2 is FQNEAQ (reference sequence). CDR3 length: 15 residues. CDR3 residues: CASRGPGLPTDTQYF. DNA of the CDR3: TGTGCCAGCAGGGGACCGGGACTTCCTACAGATACGCAGTATTTT.

The rearrangement links TRBV25-1 to TRBJ2-2; 8 nucleotides align to TRBD1. V dropped 1 base and J dropped 4; count of bases not matched to a gene: 8. From germline, CDR1 is MGHDK and CDR2 SYGVNS. The CDR3 runs 17 residues. In DNA, the CDR3 is TGTGCCAGCAGTGAATTCCCCACAGGGGGACGCACCGGGGAGCTGTTTTTT. This codes for CASSEFPTGGRTGELFF.

V and J are TRBV7-8 and TRBJ2-7; 8 bases agree with TRBD2. Germline-derived CDR1 and CDR2 are SGHVS and FQNEAQ. After removal of 2 bases from V and 6 bases from J, the junction contained 15 bases not matched to a gene. The CDR3 has 17 residues. The CDR3: CASSLLSTGTRGSEQYF. DNA of the CDR3: TGTGCCAGCAGCTTATTATCTACCGGGACTAGGGGTTCCGAGCAGTACTTC.

The genes are TRBV19 and TRBJ2-1; TRBD2 might be the D (5 bases). The CDR3 runs to 16 residues. Germline CDR1 LNHDA, CDR2 SQIVND (reference sequence). Trimming took off 4 bases at V and 0 bases at J, with 13 bases between the two ends. This CDR3 reads CASSRRQDFSYNEQFF. The CDR3 DNA is TGTGCCAGTAGTAGGCGGCAGGACTTCTCCTACAATGAGCAGTTCTTC.

The chain uses TRBV27 and TRBJ2-1; 9 bases are shared with TRBD2. V lost 9 bases and J lost 0; bases outside the gene matches: 3. This CDR3 has 14 residues. Per the germline V gene, CDR1 is MNHEY and CDR2 is SMNVEV (reference sequence). The CDR3 loop is CASSSGSSYNEQFF. In nucleotides, the CDR3 is TGTGCCAGTAGTAGCGGGAGCTCCTACAATGAGCAGTTCTTC.

This clone was detected only once. The chain couples TRBV7-9 to TRBJ1-5; no clear D gene. CDR1 and CDR2 from the germline V gene are SEHNR and FQNEAQ (reference sequence). V gave up 5 bases and J gave up 5 bases, with 7 bases separating them. The CDR3 has 12 amino acids. The CDR3 DNA reads TGTGCCAGCAGCCCCGCGGATCAGCCCCAGCATTTT. It yields the protein CASSPADQPQHF.

The rearrangement links TRBV18 to TRBJ1-2, with a tentative D call TRBD1 (6 bases). This CDR3 region has 13 residues. Germline values: CDR1 KGHSH, CDR2 LQKENI. Deletions cut 3 bases from V and 4 bases from J, with 9 bases between. CDR3 loop: CASSPGQIYGYTF. As DNA, the CDR3 is TGTGCCAGCTCACCCGGACAGATCTATGGCTACACCTTC. Full variable domain (rest looked up from reference TRBV18 and TRBJ1-2): NAGVMQNPRHLVRRRGQEARLRCSPMKGHSHVYWYRQLPEEGLKFMVYLQKENIIDESGMPKERFSAEFPKEGPSILRIQQVVRGDSAAYFCASSPGQIYGYTFGSGTRLTVV.

V is TRBV27 and J is TRBJ1-2; D is undetermined. V was trimmed by 6 bases and J by 4 bases, leaving 21 bases between them. This CDR3 is 16 amino acids long. The germline CDR1 and CDR2 sequences are MNHEY and SMNVEV (reference sequence). Here the CDR3 reads CASSTALGPLPYGYTF. DNA of the CDR3: TGTGCCAGCAGCACCGCGCTTGGGCCCTTACCCTATGGCTACACCTTC.

This clone was picked up one time. The chain couples TRBV30 to TRBJ1-1, with a tentative D call TRBD1 (6 bases). Germline assignment: CDR1 GTSNPN and CDR2 SVGIG (reference sequence). There are 14 residues in the CDR3. With 7 bases removed from V and 1 base from J, the gap between germline ends came to 16 bases. CDR3 sequence (DNA): TGTGCCTTTAAGCAGGGGCCAGGGAACACTGAAGCTTTCTTT. It specifies CAFKQGPGNTEAFF.

The rearrangement links TRBV5-1 to TRBJ2-3; 8 positions match TRBD2. The CDR3 is made up of 16 amino acids. Trimming removed 0 bases from V and 4 bases from J; junction bases left unmatched: 7. Germline V lookup: CDR1 SGHRS, CDR2 YFSETQ. The CDR3 DNA reads TGCGCCAGCAGCTTGGTGGGCGGGGGGTCCGCAGATACGCAGTATTTT. Encoded protein: CASSLVGGGSADTQYF.

With regard to this clone: This sample also contains other DNA sequences that code for the same CDR3. The V and J genes are TRBV20-1 and TRBJ1-4; D unresolved. The CDR3 has 11 residues. Germline V CDR1 and CDR2: DFQATT, SNEGSKA (reference sequence). V shed 2 bases and J shed 7 bases, with 5 bases lying between them. The CDR3 region is CSARRGEKLFF. For the CDR3, the DNA is TGCAGTGCTAGACGGGGTGAAAAACTGTTTTTT.

The chain combines TRBV5-1 with TRBJ2-5, with 11 bases aligning to TRBD2. From germline, CDR1 is SGHRS and CDR2 YFSETQ. The length of the CDR3 is 14 residues. Trimming at V came to 7 bases and at J to 5 bases, leaving 7 bases not matched to a gene. The CDR3 region is CASGSGGAGETQYF. The CDR3 DNA reads TGCGCCAGCGGTAGCGGGGGGGCCGGGGAGACCCAGTACTTC. Variable domain in full (rest from reference TRBV5-1 and TRBJ2-5): KAGVTQTPRYLIKTRGQQVTLSCSPISGHRSVSWYQQTPGQGLQFLFEYFSETQRNKGNFPGRFSGRQFSNSRSEMNVSTLELGDSALYLCASGSGGAGETQYFGPGTRLLVL.

This clone appeared a single time. The V gene is TRBV30, the J gene TRBJ1-6, with 7 bases fitting TRBD1. Germline trimming cut 2 bases from V and 9 bases from J; bases unmatched to any gene: 7. CDR3 length equals 14 residues. Per the germline V gene, CDR1 is GTSNPN and CDR2 is SVGIG (reference sequence). CDR3 sequence reads: CAWSLEGAISPLHF. The CDR3 coding sequence is TGTGCCTGGAGTCTAGAGGGGGCGATTTCACCCCTCCACTTT.

This clone appeared a few times. The V and J genes are TRBV7-6 and TRBJ2-1; the D is unclear. Per germline, CDR1 SGHVS and CDR2 FNYEAQ. This CDR3 region has 15 residues. Trimming stripped 6 bases from V and 0 bases from J, with 12 bases between. DNA for the CDR3: TGTGCCAGCAGTTTACCCCTCAGCTCCTACAATGAGCAGTTCTTC. It yields the protein CASSLPLSSYNEQFF.

In its sample, this clone was seen a few times. This chain links TRBV18 with TRBJ2-7; unclear D gene. Germline-derived CDR1 and CDR2 are KGHSH and LQKENI. The V end was cut by 3 bases, the J end by 5 bases, with 14 bases between. This CDR3 is built from 14 residues. The CDR3 reads CASSPFGQFDEQYF. CDR3 DNA sequence: TGTGCCAGCTCACCTTTTGGCCAGTTTGACGAGCAGTACTTC.

The rearrangement joins TRBV10-2 to TRBJ2-2; a weak D match, TRBD1 (6 bases). Germline V gene lookup returns CDR1 WSHSY and CDR2 SAAADI. The CDR3 is 15 amino acids. V lost 4 bases, J lost 6 bases, and 15 bases lay in between. For the CDR3, the DNA is TGCGCCAGCAGTGTAGGGGGTAGCCTGTCCGGGGAGCTGTTTTTT. Translated: CASSVGGSLSGELFF.

This clone has more than one count but fewer than ten. The chain uses TRBV5-4 and TRBJ2-3; the match to TRBD2 covers 7 bases. CDR1 SGHNT and CDR2 YYREEE come from the germline V gene (reference sequence). The CDR3 totals 14 residues. The V gene end was trimmed by 4 bases and the J gene end by 7 bases; junction bases not matched to a gene: 9. CDR3 DNA sequence: TGTGCCAGCAGCACAGTACTAGCGCCCTATACGCAGTATTTT. Its protein is CASSTVLAPYTQYF.